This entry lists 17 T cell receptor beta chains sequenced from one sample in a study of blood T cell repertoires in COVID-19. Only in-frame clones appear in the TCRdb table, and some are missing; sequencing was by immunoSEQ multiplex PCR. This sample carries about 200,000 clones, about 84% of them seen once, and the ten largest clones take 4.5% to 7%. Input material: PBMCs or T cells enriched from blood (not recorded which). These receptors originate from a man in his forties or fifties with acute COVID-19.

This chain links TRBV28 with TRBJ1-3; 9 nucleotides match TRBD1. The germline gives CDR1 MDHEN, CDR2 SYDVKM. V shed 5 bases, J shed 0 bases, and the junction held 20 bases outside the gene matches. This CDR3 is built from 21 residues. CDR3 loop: CASSHRGHLGRTGDSGNTIYF. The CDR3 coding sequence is TGTGCCAGCAGTCATCGGGGCCACTTGGGGAGGACAGGGGACTCTGGAAACACCATATATTTT.

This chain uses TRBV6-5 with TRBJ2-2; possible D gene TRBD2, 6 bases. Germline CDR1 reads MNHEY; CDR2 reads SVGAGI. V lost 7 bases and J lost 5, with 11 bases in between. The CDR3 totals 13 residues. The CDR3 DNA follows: TGTGCCAGCATCCCTAGCGCAACCGGGGAGCTGTTTTTT. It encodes CASIPSATGELFF.

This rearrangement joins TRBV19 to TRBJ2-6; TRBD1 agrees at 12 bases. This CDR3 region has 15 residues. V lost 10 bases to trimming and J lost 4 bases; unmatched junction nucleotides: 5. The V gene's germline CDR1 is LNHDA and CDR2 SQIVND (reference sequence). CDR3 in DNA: TGTGCCACCGGGACAGGGGGCGCCGGGGCCAACGTCCTGACTTTC. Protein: CATGTGGAGANVLTF.

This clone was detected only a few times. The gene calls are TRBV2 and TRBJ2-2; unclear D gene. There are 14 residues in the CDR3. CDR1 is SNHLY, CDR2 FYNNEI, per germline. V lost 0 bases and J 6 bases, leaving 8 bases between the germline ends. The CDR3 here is CASSEARSAGELFF. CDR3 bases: TGTGCCAGCAGTGAAGCGCGGTCGGCCGGGGAGCTGTTTTTT.

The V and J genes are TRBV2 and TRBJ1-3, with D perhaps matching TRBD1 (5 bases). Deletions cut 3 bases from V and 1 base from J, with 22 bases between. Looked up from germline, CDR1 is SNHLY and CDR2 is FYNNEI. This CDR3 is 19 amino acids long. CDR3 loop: CASSDLGLTDDLSGNTIYF. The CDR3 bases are TGTGCCAGCAGTGATCTGGGACTAACTGATGACTTATCTGGAAACACCATATATTTT.

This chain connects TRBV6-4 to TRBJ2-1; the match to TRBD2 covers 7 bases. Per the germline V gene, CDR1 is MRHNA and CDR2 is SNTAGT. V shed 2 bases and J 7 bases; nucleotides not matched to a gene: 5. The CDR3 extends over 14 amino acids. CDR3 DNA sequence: TGTGCCAGCAGTGACGAGGGAGGGCAGAATGAGCAGTTCTTC. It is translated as CASSDEGGQNEQFF.

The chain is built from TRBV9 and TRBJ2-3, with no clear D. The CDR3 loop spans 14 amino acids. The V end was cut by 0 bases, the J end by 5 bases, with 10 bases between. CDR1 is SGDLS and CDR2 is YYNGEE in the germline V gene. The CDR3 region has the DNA TGTGCCAGCAGCGTAGCTACTCATGGAGATACGCAGTATTTT. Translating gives CASSVATHGDTQYF.

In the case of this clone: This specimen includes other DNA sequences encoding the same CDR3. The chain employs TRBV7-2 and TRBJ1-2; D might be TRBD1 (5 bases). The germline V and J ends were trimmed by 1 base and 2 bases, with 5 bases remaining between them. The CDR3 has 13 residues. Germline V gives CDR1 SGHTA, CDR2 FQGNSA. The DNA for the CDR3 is TGTGCCAGCAGCTTAGGACAGAACTATGGCTACACCTTC. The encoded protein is CASSLGQNYGYTF.

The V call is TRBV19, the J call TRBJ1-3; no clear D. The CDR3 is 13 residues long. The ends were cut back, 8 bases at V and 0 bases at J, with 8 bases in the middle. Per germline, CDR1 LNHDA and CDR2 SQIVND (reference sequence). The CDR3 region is CASLSLSGNTIYF. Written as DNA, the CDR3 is TGTGCCAGTTTGAGTCTCTCTGGAAACACCATATATTTT.

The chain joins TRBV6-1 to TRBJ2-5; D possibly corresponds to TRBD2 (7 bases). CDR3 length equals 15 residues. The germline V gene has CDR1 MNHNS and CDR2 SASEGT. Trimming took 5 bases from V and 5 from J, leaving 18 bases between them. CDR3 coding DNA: TGTGCCAGCAGTCCAAAAGGGGGGGCGCAGGAGACCCAGTACTTC. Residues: CASSPKGGAQETQYF.

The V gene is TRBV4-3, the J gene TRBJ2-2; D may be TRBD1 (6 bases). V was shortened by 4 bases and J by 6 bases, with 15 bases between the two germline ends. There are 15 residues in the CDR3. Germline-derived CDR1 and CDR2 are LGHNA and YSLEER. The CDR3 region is CASSRAAGVPGELFF. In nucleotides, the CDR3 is TGCGCCAGCAGCCGAGCGGCAGGGGTTCCCGGGGAGCTGTTTTTT.

The CDR3, as DNA: TGTGCCAGCAACTTCTATGCGACAGTAAATCAGCCCCAGCATTTT. Translation: CASNFYATVNQPQHF. V is TRBV28 and J is TRBJ1-5; possibly TRBD1 for D (5 bases). CDR1 is MDHEN and CDR2 is SYDVKM in the germline V gene. This CDR3 has 15 amino acids. The V gene lost 7 bases and the J gene lost 4 bases, with 17 bases spanning the gap.

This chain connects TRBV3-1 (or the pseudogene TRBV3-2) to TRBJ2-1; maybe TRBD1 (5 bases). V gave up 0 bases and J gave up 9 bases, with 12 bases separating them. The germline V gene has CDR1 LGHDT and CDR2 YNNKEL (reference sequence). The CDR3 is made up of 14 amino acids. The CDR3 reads CASSQEGVPVEQFF. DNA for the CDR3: TGTGCCAGCAGCCAAGAAGGGGTTCCGGTTGAGCAGTTCTTC.

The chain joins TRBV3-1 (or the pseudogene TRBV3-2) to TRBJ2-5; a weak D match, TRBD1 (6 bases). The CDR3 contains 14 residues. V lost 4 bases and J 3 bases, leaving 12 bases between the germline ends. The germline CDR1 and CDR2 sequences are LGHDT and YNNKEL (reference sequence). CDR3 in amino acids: CASSPGQPKETQYF. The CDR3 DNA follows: TGTGCCAGCAGCCCTGGACAGCCTAAAGAGACCCAGTACTTC.

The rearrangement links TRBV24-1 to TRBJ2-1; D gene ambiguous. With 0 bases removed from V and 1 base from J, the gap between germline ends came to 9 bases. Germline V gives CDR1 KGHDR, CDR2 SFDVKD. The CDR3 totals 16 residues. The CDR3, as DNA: TGTGCCACCAGTGATTTGAACGCAGTGTCCTACAATGAGCAGTTCTTC. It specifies CATSDLNAVSYNEQFF.

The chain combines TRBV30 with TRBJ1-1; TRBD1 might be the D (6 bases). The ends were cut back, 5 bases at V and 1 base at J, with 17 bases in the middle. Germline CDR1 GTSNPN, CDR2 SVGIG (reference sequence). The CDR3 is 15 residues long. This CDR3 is CAWDEYGTKNTEAFF. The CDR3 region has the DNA TGTGCCTGGGATGAATACGGGACAAAGAACACTGAAGCTTTCTTT.

CDR3 sequence: CASSESTGRDTQYF. The CDR3, as DNA: TGCGCCAGCAGTGAGTCGACGGGGAGAGATACGCAGTATTTT. This chain links TRBV10-1 with TRBJ2-3; maybe TRBD2 (5 bases). CDR1 is WNHNN, CDR2 SYGVQD, per germline (reference sequence). The CDR3 has 14 residues. Trimming shortened V by 0 bases and J by 5 bases, and 9 bases separated the two germline ends.